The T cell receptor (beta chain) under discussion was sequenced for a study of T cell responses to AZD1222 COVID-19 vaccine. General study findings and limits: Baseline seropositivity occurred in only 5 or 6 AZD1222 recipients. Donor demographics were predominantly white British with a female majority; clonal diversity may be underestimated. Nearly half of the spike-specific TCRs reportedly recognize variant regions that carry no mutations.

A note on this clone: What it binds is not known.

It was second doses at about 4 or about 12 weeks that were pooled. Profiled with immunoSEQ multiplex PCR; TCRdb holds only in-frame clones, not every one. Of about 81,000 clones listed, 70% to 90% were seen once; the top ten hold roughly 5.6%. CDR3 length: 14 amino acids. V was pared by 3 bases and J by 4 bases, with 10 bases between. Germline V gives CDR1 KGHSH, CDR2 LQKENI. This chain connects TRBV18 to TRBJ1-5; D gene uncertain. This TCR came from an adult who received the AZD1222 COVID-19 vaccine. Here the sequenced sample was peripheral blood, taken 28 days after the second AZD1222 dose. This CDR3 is CASSPITENQPQHF. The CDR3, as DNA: TGTGCCAGCTCACCTATAACAGAGAATCAGCCCCAGCATTTT.